This section outlines one TCR beta chain sequence together with its context. What it recognizes is unknown. After removal of 8 bases from V and 0 bases from J, the junction contained 8 bases not matched to a gene. This CDR3 comprises 15 residues. Germline CDR1 reads SGHVS; CDR2 reads FNYEAQ. This sample was included in a study of T cell responses to AZD1222 COVID-19 vaccine. Sequencing was performed with immunoSEQ multiplex PCR; in TCRdb, only in-frame clones are kept and a portion is missing. The sample comprises 120,000 to 150,000 clones, over 85% of which are singletons, and around 1.7% rests with the top ten. Study observations and caveats: After the peak T cell response, and only then, were repertoires sampled.

This sequence originates from an adult who received the AZD1222 COVID-19 vaccine. The material was peripheral blood, obtained 28 days after the second AZD1222 dose. The V call is TRBV7-6, the J call TRBJ2-7; 9 bases align to TRBD1. The CDR3 protein is CASGGGQGNSYEQYF. The CDR3, as DNA: TGTGCCAGCGGGGGGGGACAGGGAAACTCCTACGAGCAGTACTTC.